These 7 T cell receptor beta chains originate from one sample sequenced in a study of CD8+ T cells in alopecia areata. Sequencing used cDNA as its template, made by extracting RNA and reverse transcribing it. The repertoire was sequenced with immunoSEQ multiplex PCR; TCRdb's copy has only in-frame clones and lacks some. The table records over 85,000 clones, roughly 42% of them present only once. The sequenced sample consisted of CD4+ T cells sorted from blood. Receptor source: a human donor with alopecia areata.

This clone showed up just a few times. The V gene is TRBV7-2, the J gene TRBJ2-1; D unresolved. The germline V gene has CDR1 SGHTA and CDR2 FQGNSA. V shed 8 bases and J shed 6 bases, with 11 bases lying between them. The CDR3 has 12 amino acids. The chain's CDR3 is CASGGRANEQFF. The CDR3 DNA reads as TGTGCCAGCGGCGGACGGGCCAATGAGCAGTTCTTC.

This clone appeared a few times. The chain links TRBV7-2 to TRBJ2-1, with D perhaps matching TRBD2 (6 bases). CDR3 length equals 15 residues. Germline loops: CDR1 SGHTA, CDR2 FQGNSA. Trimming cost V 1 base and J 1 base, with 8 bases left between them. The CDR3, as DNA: TGTGCCAGCAGCTTAGATGGGGGGTCCTACAATGAGCAGTTCTTC. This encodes CASSLDGGSYNEQFF.

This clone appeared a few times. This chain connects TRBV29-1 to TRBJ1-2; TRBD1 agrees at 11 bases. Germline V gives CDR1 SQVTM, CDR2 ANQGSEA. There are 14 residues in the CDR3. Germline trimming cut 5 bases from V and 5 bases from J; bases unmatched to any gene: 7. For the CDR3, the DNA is TGCAGCGTTTCTCGGGACAGGGGGTATTATGGCTACACCTTC. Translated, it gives CSVSRDRGYYGYTF.

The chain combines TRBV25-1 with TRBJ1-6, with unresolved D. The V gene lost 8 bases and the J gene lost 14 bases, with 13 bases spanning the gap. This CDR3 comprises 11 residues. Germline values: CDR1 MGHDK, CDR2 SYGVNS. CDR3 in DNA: TGTGCCAGCCGGGGAGGGCTATCCCTCCACTTT. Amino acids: CASRGGLSLHF.

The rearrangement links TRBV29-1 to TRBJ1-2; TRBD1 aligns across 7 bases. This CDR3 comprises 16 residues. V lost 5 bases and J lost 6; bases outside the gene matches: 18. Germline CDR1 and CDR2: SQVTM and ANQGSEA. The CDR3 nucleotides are TGCAGCGTTTGTCCTCCTCTAGGGGGCTCGGAGGATGGCTACACCTTC. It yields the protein CSVCPPLGGSEDGYTF. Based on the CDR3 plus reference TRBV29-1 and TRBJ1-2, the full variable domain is SAVISQKPSRDICQRGTSLTIQCQVDSQVTMMFWYRQQPGQSLTLIATANQGSEATYESGFVIDKFPISRPNLTFSTLTVSNMSPEDSSIYLCSVCPPLGGSEDGYTFGSGTRLTVV.

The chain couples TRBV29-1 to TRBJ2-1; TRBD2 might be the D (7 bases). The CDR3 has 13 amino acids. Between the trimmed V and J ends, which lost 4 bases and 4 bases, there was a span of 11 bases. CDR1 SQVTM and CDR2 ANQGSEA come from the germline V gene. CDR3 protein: CSVGGGLYNEQFF. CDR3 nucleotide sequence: TGCAGCGTTGGGGGGGGCCTTTACAATGAGCAGTTCTTC.

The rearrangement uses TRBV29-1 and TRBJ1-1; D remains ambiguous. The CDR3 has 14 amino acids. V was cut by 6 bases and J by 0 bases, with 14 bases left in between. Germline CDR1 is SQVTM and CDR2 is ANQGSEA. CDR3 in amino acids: CSVTRVLLNTEAFF. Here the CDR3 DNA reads TGCAGCGTAACTAGGGTTCTGCTGAACACTGAAGCTTTCTTT.